These 14 T cell receptor beta chains share one sample of origin, sequenced in a study of T-cell reconstitution after alpha-beta-depleted transplantation in children. Construction of the TCRbeta library involved unique molecular identifiers. TCRdb recomputed calls from the PCR reads with MiXCR, one row per CDR3 protein. The table has approximately 640,000 distinct CDR3 sequences, around 16% seen once; the top ten hold approximately 1%. The material sequenced was PBMCs from the stem cell graft donor, taken from the stem cell graft. These receptors came from a human donor who donated a stem cell graft to a child with acute myeloid leukemia.

J is TRBJ2-3 and V is TRBV24-1; no clear D. The CDR3 totals 14 residues. CDR1 and CDR2 from the germline V gene are KGHDR and SFDVKD. V was trimmed by 0 bases and J by 0 bases, leaving 3 bases between them. CDR3 loop: CATSDLTSTDTQYF. CDR3 nucleotide sequence: TGTGCCACCAGTGATTTGACAAGCACAGATACGCAGTATTTT.

There are a few counts of this clonotype. The chain combines TRBV7-2 with TRBJ2-1; D possibly uses TRBD1 or TRBD2 (7 bases each). Trimming stripped 1 base from V and 4 bases from J, with 14 bases between. This CDR3 is 16 amino acids long. From germline, CDR1 is SGHTA and CDR2 FQGNSA. Here the CDR3 DNA reads TGTGCCAGCAGCTTAGGGGGAGGGACAGCTTACAATGAGCAGTTCTTC. Encoded protein: CASSLGGGTAYNEQFF.

The rearrangement links TRBV25-1 to TRBJ1-1; D gene ambiguous. The CDR3 runs 15 residues. V was cut by 7 bases and J by 8 bases, with 23 bases left in between. Germline V gene sequence: CDR1 MGHDK, CDR2 SYGVNS. For the CDR3, the DNA is TGTGCCAGCACTATGCGAGGGCGGTCGCACTCGGAAGCTTTCTTT. It specifies CASTMRGRSHSEAFF. Based on the CDR3 plus reference TRBV25-1 and TRBJ1-1, the full variable domain is EADIYQTPRYLVIGTGKKITLECSQTMGHDKMYWYQQDPGMELHLIHYSYGVNSTEKGDLSSESTVSRIRTEHFPLTLESARPSHTSQYLCASTMRGRSHSEAFFGQGTRLTVV.

There are a few counts of this clonotype. V gene TRBV5-1 combines with J gene TRBJ2-3; TRBD1 aligns across 9 bases. CDR3 length equals 11 residues. Losses at the gene ends were 0 bases for V and 14 bases for J; bases not matched to a gene: 1. Germline values: CDR1 SGHRS, CDR2 YFSETQ. The CDR3 DNA is TGCGCCAGCAGCTTGGGGGACAGGGTGTATTTT. It codes for CASSLGDRVYF.

This clonotype was counted ten times or more. This CDR3 reads CSAFPPGLPGEQFF. CDR3 nucleotides: TGCAGTGCTTTTCCCCCGGGACTCCCCGGCGAGCAGTTCTTC. The chain has TRBV20-1 and TRBJ2-1, with D possibly matching TRBD2 (6 bases). The germline V gene encodes CDR1 DFQATT and CDR2 SNEGSKA (reference sequence). The CDR3 consists of 14 residues. V lost 5 bases, J lost 10 bases, and 21 bases lay in between.

The sample holds many counts of this clonotype. The chain combines TRBV5-6 with TRBJ2-7; D is ambiguous. The CDR3 has 15 residues. Trimming removed 1 base at V and 6 bases at J, with 17 bases between. Germline V gene lookup returns CDR1 SGHDT and CDR2 YYEEEE. For the CDR3, the DNA is TGTGCCAGCAGCTTGTCTTCTGTCCCCCCCGCCGAGCAGTACGTC. Protein sequence: CASSLSSVPPAEQYV.

This clonotype appeared many times. V gene TRBV15 combines with J gene TRBJ2-7; D is ambiguous. The ends were cut back, 2 bases at V and 5 bases at J, with 10 bases in the middle. CDR3 size: 13 residues. Germline V gives CDR1 LNHNV, CDR2 YYDKDF (reference sequence). CDR3 DNA sequence: TGTGCCACCAGCAGATCTCTAGTTAACGAGCAGTACTTC. As protein: CATSRSLVNEQYF. Filled out from reference TRBV15 and TRBJ2-7, the complete variable domain reads DAMVIQNPRYQVTQFGKPVTLSCSQTLNHNVMYWYQQKSSQAPKLLFHYYDKDFNNEADTPDNFQSRRPNTSFCFLDIRSPGLGDTAMYLCATSRSLVNEQYFGPGTRLTVT.

This clonotype was observed once. V gene TRBV29-1 combines with J gene TRBJ2-3, with 11 nucleotides matching TRBD2. Per the germline V gene, CDR1 is SQVTM and CDR2 is ANQGSEA. The length of the CDR3 is 16 residues. V lost 3 bases to trimming and J lost 2 bases; unmatched junction nucleotides: 7. CDR3 sequence (DNA): TGCAGCGTTGAGTGGGCTAGCGGGGGGCTCACAGATACGCAGTATTTT. Translating gives CSVEWASGGLTDTQYF.

V and J are TRBV24-1 and TRBJ2-7; no clear D gene. V was pared by 6 bases and J by 1 base, with 9 bases between. There are 13 residues in the CDR3. CDR1 is KGHDR and CDR2 is SFDVKD in the germline V gene. CDR3 coding DNA: TGTGCCACCAGTCGAGGCAGTTCCTACGAGCAGTACTTC. Translated, it gives CATSRGSSYEQYF.

The chain recombines TRBV12-3 or TRBV12-4 with TRBJ2-3, with D possibly TRBD2 on 6 matching bases. The CDR3 has 16 amino acids. V lost 4 bases, J lost 4 bases, and 18 bases lay in between. The CDR3 is CASSSPSSGEADTQYF. As DNA, the CDR3 is TGTGCCAGCAGTTCCCCCTCGTCGGGGGAGGCAGATACGCAGTATTTT.

This clonotype was detected a few times. The chain is built from TRBV6-1 and TRBJ2-7; the D is unclear. CDR1 and CDR2 (germline): MNHNS, SASEGT. Trimming stripped 6 bases from V and 0 bases from J, with 12 bases between. This CDR3 has 14 residues. As DNA, the CDR3 is TGTGCCAGCAGCATGGACCCGTCCTCCTACGAGCAGTACTTC. This encodes CASSMDPSSYEQYF.

This clonotype was detected many times. This chain joins TRBV15 and TRBJ1-6; 9 nucleotides match TRBD1. CDR1 is LNHNV, CDR2 YYDKDF, per germline (reference sequence). V gave up 3 bases and J gave up 9 bases; unmatched junction bases: 3. The length of the CDR3 is 14 residues. For the CDR3, the DNA is TGTGCCACCAGCAGGACAGGGGGAAGTTCACCCCTCCACTTT. Amino acid sequence: CATSRTGGSSPLHF.

At least ten counts were recorded for this clonotype. The chain links TRBV12-3 or TRBV12-4 to TRBJ2-3; 8 bases line up with TRBD2. With 6 bases clipped from V and 3 bases from J, the junction kept 11 bases outside the gene matches. The CDR3 runs 16 residues. CDR3 in DNA: TGTGCCAGCAGCCGCTACGCAGCGGGGGCAACAGATACGCAGTATTTT. This translates into CASSRYAAGATDTQYF.

This clonotype was counted a few times. The CDR3 loop reads CSANPYLSHNEKLFF. The CDR3 nucleotides read TGCAGTGCTAACCCCTACCTATCCCATAATGAAAAACTGTTTTTT. The chain couples TRBV20-1 to TRBJ1-4, with D hard to call. Germline V gene sequence: CDR1 DFQATT, CDR2 SNEGSKA (reference sequence). V was pared by 4 bases and J by 4 bases, with 16 bases between. CDR3 length: 15 amino acids.